Shown below are 17 T cell receptor beta chains from a single sample sequenced in a study of Ad26.COV2.S vaccination and SARS-CoV-2 variants. The assay was immunoSEQ multiplex PCR, and TCRdb's table has in-frame clones only and misses some. The sample includes about 320,000 clones, just under 85% of them seen just once. Treatment described: some 20 received Ad26.COV2.S at low or high dose, single or two shots; 5 received placebo; per-sample allocation not given. Collection of the samples took place on day 63 after the first injection of vaccine or placebo. Sequences were derived from peripheral blood, sampled in a trial of Ad26.COV2.S vaccine versus placebo. The receptors here all came from a person aged 18-60 years who received the Ad26.COV2.S COVID-19 vaccine or a placebo.

The V gene is TRBV12-3 or TRBV12-4, the J gene TRBJ2-5, with D tentatively TRBD2 (5 bases). V was cut by 4 bases and J by 5 bases, with 11 bases left in between. This CDR3 region has 13 residues. CDR3 bases: TGTGCCAGCAGTTCCGGGGTCCTGGAGACCCAGTACTTC. Translated, it gives CASSSGVLETQYF.

A few counts support this clone. V is TRBV3-1 (or the pseudogene TRBV3-2) and J is TRBJ2-7; 15 bases line up with TRBD2. The trim removed 6 bases at V and 1 base at J, leaving 7 bases unmatched. The CDR3 totals 17 residues. Germline V lookup: CDR1 LGHDT, CDR2 YNNKEL (reference sequence). Here the CDR3 reads CASSRTSGGAGSYEQYF. In DNA, the CDR3 is TGTGCCAGCAGTCGGACTAGCGGGGGGGCTGGTTCCTACGAGCAGTACTTC.

Here the CDR3 reads CASSGQGVHSGANVLTF. CDR3 DNA: TGTGCCAGCAGTGGACAAGGGGTTCACTCTGGGGCCAACGTCCTGACTTTC. V gene TRBV2 combines with J gene TRBJ2-6, with D possibly matching TRBD1 (5 bases). Per germline, CDR1 SNHLY and CDR2 FYNNEI. The CDR3 covers 17 residues. Trimming removed 4 bases at V and 0 bases at J, with 13 bases between.

The chain is built from TRBV7-3 and TRBJ1-1; D is uncertain. CDR3 length: 15 amino acids. V was shortened by 4 bases and J by 1 base, with 13 bases between the two germline ends. Germline CDR1 SGHTA, CDR2 FQGTGA. The CDR3 sequence is CASSSQDGQNTEAFF. The CDR3 DNA reads as TGTGCCAGCAGCTCACAAGACGGGCAGAACACTGAAGCTTTCTTT.

As for this clone: The sample carries other DNA sequences with the same CDR3. The rearrangement uses TRBV5-1 and TRBJ2-3, with D tentatively TRBD1 (6 bases). Trimming removed 5 bases at V and 1 base at J, with 14 bases between. Germline CDR1 reads SGHRS; CDR2 reads YFSETQ. There are 15 residues in the CDR3. The CDR3 region is CASRRGGRGTDTQYF. CDR3 nucleotide sequence: TGCGCCAGCAGACGTGGGGGCCGAGGCACAGATACGCAGTATTTT.

This clone was picked up a small number of times. V usage is TRBV5-1 and J usage is TRBJ2-1, with TRBD1 identical over 8 bases. Per the germline V gene, CDR1 is SGHRS and CDR2 is YFSETQ. Trimming removed 0 bases from V and 6 bases from J; junction bases left unmatched: 11. This CDR3 is 17 amino acids long. The CDR3 DNA is TGCGCCAGCAGCTTGGGAAATCGACAGGGGATCGGCAATGAGCAGTTCTTC. Protein: CASSLGNRQGIGNEQFF.

The genes are TRBV10-1 and TRBJ1-1, with D possibly TRBD1 on 5 matching bases. CDR3 size: 15 residues. Trimming took 2 bases from V and 0 from J, leaving 10 bases between them. Germline CDR1 reads WNHNN; CDR2 reads SYGVQD (reference sequence). The CDR3 bases are TGCGCCAGCAGTGAGAAGGGCAGGGTGAACACTGAAGCTTTCTTT. Translated: CASSEKGRVNTEAFF.

In its sample, this clone was seen a few times. This chain uses TRBV7-2 with TRBJ2-5; weak D call: TRBD2 (5 bases). Germline loops: CDR1 SGHTA, CDR2 FQGNSA. This CDR3 contains 15 residues. V was trimmed by 5 bases and J by 5 bases, leaving 18 bases between them. The CDR3 bases are TGTGCCAGCAGCCCAGCGGTACTTAGCAGGGAGACCCAGTACTTC. It yields the protein CASSPAVLSRETQYF. Looking up the rest from reference TRBV7-2 and TRBJ2-5 gives the full variable domain: GAGVSQSPSNKVTEKGKDVELRCDPISGHTALYWYRQSLGQGLEFLIYFQGNSAPDKSGLPSDRFSAERTGGSVSTLTIQRTQQEDSAVYLCASSPAVLSRETQYFGPGTRLLVL.

The rearrangement uses TRBV30 and TRBJ1-1, with D unclear. The germline CDR1 and CDR2 sequences are GTSNPN and SVGIG (reference sequence). The V end lost 3 bases, the J end lost 1 base, and 9 bases lay between the germline ends. The CDR3 is 13 amino acids. The CDR3 reads CAWRGSENTEAFF. The CDR3 DNA reads as TGTGCCTGGAGGGGCTCGGAGAACACTGAAGCTTTCTTT.

The rearrangement uses TRBV10-3 and TRBJ1-4; perhaps TRBD1 as D (6 bases). V lost 3 bases and J lost 4, with 6 bases in between. This CDR3 region has 13 residues. The germline gives CDR1 ENHRY, CDR2 SYGVKD. Written as DNA, the CDR3 is TGTGCCATCAGTGAACAGGGTAATGAAAAACTGTTTTTT. It is translated as CAISEQGNEKLFF.

This chain links TRBV5-5 with TRBJ2-2; TRBD1 matches at 9 bases. Germline CDR1 reads SGHKS; CDR2 reads YYEKEE (reference sequence). V dropped 5 bases and J dropped 9; count of bases not matched to a gene: 11. The CDR3 is 15 residues long. The CDR3 DNA sequence: TGTGCCAGCAGTTACACCGGGACAGGGAGTAGGGAGCTGTTTTTT. This encodes CASSYTGTGSRELFF.

CDR3 nucleotide sequence: TGTGCCAGCAGCCAAGCGCGGCAGTCCTACGAGCAGTACTTC. It specifies CASSQARQSYEQYF. The rearrangement uses TRBV3-1 (or the pseudogene TRBV3-2) and TRBJ2-7; D is undetermined. Germline loops: CDR1 LGHDT, CDR2 YNNKEL (reference sequence). The length of the CDR3 is 14 residues. Trimming pared 1 base from V and 1 base from J, leaving 8 bases between.

The chain links TRBV18 to TRBJ1-3; no clear D gene. CDR3 size: 14 residues. V was shortened by 0 bases and J by 4 bases, with 7 bases between the two germline ends. Germline-derived CDR1 and CDR2 are KGHSH and LQKENI. The CDR3 nucleotides are TGTGCCAGCTCACCACCCCTGCCGGGAAACACCATATATTTT. It translates to CASSPPLPGNTIYF.

The rearrangement links TRBV4-1 to TRBJ1-1; TRBD1 might be the D (6 bases). CDR3 length equals 14 residues. Germline CDR1 is MGHRA and CDR2 is YSYEKL. Trimming pared 0 bases from V and 10 bases from J, leaving 15 bases between. CDR3 loop: CASSQEVVGGIAFF. CDR3 DNA: TGCGCCAGCAGCCAAGAAGTCGTAGGGGGGATAGCTTTCTTT.

The chain links TRBV9 to TRBJ2-2; D not resolved. The CDR3 runs 15 residues. In germline, CDR1 is SGDLS, CDR2 YYNGEE. Trimming took off 0 bases at V and 6 bases at J, with 12 bases between the two ends. CDR3 DNA sequence: TGTGCCAGCAGCGTAGCTACCGCAGGCGCCGGGGAGCTGTTTTTT. Translating gives CASSVATAGAGELFF.

This clone was counted ten times or more. The CDR3 DNA reads TGTGCCAGTAGTATGACTAGCGGGGGGGCCACCGGGGAGCTGTTTTTT. Protein sequence: CASSMTSGGATGELFF. V and J are TRBV19 and TRBJ2-2, with 14 positions matching TRBD2. The trim removed 3 bases at V and 4 bases at J, leaving 1 base unmatched. This CDR3 is 16 amino acids long. Germline CDR1 is LNHDA and CDR2 is SQIVND (reference sequence).

The chain has TRBV5-4 and TRBJ1-1; D might be TRBD1 (5 bases). The length of the CDR3 is 17 residues. Germline CDR1 SGHNT, CDR2 YYREEE (reference sequence). V lost 5 bases and J lost 4, with 24 bases in between. The CDR3 sequence: CASSPKGGAQVITEAFF. CDR3 bases: TGTGCCAGCAGTCCCAAGGGAGGGGCTCAGGTAATCACTGAAGCTTTCTTT.